The 8 T cell receptor beta chains below were found in one sample sequenced in a study of spatial heterogeneity in lung cancer. Study-wide results and caveats: Tumoral mutation counts were tracked by counts of expanded intratumoral alpha and beta TCRs.

MiXCR, run by TCRdb on the 5' RACE reads, gives a single entry per CDR3 protein. Of 16,000 or so distinct CDR3 sequences listed, 5.5% to 6.5% are singletons. The antigens for these receptors are not known. Time point: sample taken at primary tumor resection. The material sequenced was lung tumor tissue, taken at surgery. These receptors were taken from a female donor with early-stage non-small cell lung cancer.

This clonotype was seen repeatedly, ten times or more. This beta chain is an unintended read in a library built for alpha chains; its size means little. The chain's CDR3 is CRAQPPGLAGGDTQYF. The DNA of the CDR3 is TGCAGAGCTCAACCCCCGGGACTAGCGGGAGGAGATACGCAGTATTTT. This chain connects TRBV20-1 to TRBJ2-3, with TRBD2 matching 15 bases. Looked up from germline, CDR1 is DFQATT and CDR2 is SNEGSKA (reference sequence). The CDR3 is 16 amino acids.

This clonotype was seen at least ten times. The library was designed around alpha chains, so this beta chain is a stray read whose abundance carries little weight. V is TRBV10-3 and J is TRBJ2-7, with 8 bases matching TRBD2. V shed 6 bases and J 5 bases; nucleotides not matched to a gene: 6. CDR1 is ENHRY, CDR2 SYGVKD, per germline. This CDR3 has 13 residues. The CDR3 here is CAISPGLDDEQYF. CDR3 sequence (DNA): TGTGCCATCAGCCCGGGACTAGACGACGAGCAGTACTTC.

Worth noting for this clonotype: The size of this beta chain means little, since it is a stray read in a library made for alpha chains. V and J are TRBV10-3 and TRBJ2-5; D not certain. Trimming pared 10 bases from V and 2 bases from J, leaving 11 bases between. The CDR3 is 12 amino acids. The germline V gene has CDR1 ENHRY and CDR2 SYGVKD. The chain's CDR3 is CATTAGQETQYF. The CDR3 DNA reads TGTGCCACCACAGCAGGACAAGAGACCCAGTACTTC.

This clonotype was detected ten times or more. This beta chain came through as a stray read in a library set up for alpha chains, and its size says little. This rearrangement joins TRBV3-1 to TRBJ2-7; D possibly corresponds to TRBD1 (5 bases). This CDR3 is built from 12 residues. Trimming took off 3 bases at V and 3 bases at J, with 6 bases between the two ends. Germline lookup yields CDR1 LGHDT and CDR2 YNNKEL (reference sequence). The CDR3 DNA is TGTGCCAGCAGCCATGACAGCTACGAGCAGTACTTC. Amino acid sequence: CASSHDSYEQYF.

Ten or more counts support this clonotype. In a library made to pick up alpha chains, this beta chain is a stray read with a size that means little. The chain couples TRBV12-3 or TRBV12-4 to TRBJ2-3; TRBD2 matches at 12 bases. This CDR3 contains 15 residues. V gave up 6 bases and J gave up 4 bases; unmatched junction bases: 5. For the CDR3, the DNA is TGTGCCAGCAGATCTAGCGGGAGGGCCCCAGATACGCAGTATTTT. This translates into CASRSSGRAPDTQYF.

This clonotype was found many times. The library was built for alpha chains, so this beta chain is an off-target read and its size means little. V usage is TRBV3-1 and J usage is TRBJ1-1; D perhaps matches TRBD1 (5 bases). Between the trimmed V and J ends, which lost 11 bases and 0 bases, there was a span of 16 bases. In germline, CDR1 is LGHDT, CDR2 YNNKEL (reference sequence). The CDR3 totals 14 residues. The CDR3 DNA reads as TGTGCCTCCTCCACGGGACGGATGAACACTGAAGCTTTCTTT. It is translated as CASSTGRMNTEAFF.

A word on this clonotype: The library was built for alpha chains, so this beta chain is an off-target read and its size means little. The chain recombines TRBV12-3 or TRBV12-4 with TRBJ1-6, with 8 bases matching TRBD1. V shed 3 bases, J shed 7 bases, and the junction held 2 bases outside the gene matches. This CDR3 is 14 amino acids long. The DNA of the CDR3 is TGTGCCAGCAGTTTTTCAGGGGGCAATTCACCCCTCCACTTT. Its translation is CASSFSGGNSPLHF.

This clonotype was found many times. This beta chain lies outside the target of a library built for alpha chains; its clone size means little. The J gene is TRBJ2-5, the V gene TRBV12-3 or TRBV12-4; 8 nucleotides match TRBD1. With 8 bases clipped from V and 4 bases from J, the junction kept 9 bases outside the gene matches. This CDR3 is 14 amino acids long. CDR3 protein: CASSNTGTGETQYF. DNA for the CDR3: TGTGCCAGCTCGAACACTGGGACAGGAGAGACCCAGTACTTC.